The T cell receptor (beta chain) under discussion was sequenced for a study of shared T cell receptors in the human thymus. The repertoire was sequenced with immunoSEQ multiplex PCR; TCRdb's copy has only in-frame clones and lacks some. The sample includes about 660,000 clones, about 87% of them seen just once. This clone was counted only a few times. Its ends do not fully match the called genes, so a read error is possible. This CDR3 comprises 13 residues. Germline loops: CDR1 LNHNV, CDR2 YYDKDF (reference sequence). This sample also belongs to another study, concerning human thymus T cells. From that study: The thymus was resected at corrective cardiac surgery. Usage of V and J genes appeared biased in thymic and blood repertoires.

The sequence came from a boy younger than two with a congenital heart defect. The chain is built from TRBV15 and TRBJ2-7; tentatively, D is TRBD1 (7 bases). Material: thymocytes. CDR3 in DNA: TGTGCCACCAGCAGAGTGAGGCGGGACAGCACGCACTTC. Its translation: CATSRVRRDSTHF.